This section outlines one T cell receptor (beta chain) sequence together with its context. Its antigen is unknown. Germline CDR1 MNHNY, CDR2 SVGAGI (reference sequence). The CDR3 has 15 amino acids. V shed 4 bases, J shed 6 bases, and the junction held 11 bases outside the gene matches. This entry comes from a study of post-analysis software for immune sequencing data. Study-wide results and caveats: F measure showed strong co-clustering of same-batch samples. Controls' normalized Chao1 diversity significantly exceeded that of multiple sclerosis patients. Five TRBV segments, including TRBV5-6, TRBV5-1 and TRBV20-1, were more frequent in patients than controls.

The authors incorporated unique molecular identifiers into the TCR beta cDNA libraries. The authors obtained approximately 460,000 cDNA molecules from roughly 1 to 10 million T cells. TCRdb re-analysed the PCR reads in MiXCR, keeping a single row per CDR3 protein. Of approximately 570,000 distinct CDR3 sequences in the sample, 44% were seen once. This TCR was recovered from a girl between 10 and 17 years old with multiple sclerosis. The chain recombines TRBV6-6 with TRBJ2-7, with 8 bases lining up with TRBD1. Sequenced material: blood. In DNA form, the CDR3 reads TGTGCCAGCAGTTGGGAGACAGGGGAGGTCAGCGAGCAGTACTTC. It yields the protein CASSWETGEVSEQYF.